Presented here are 17 T cell receptor beta chains from one specimen sequenced in a study of cytomegalovirus exposure and HLA in healthy donors. Use of 60 Vbeta and 13 Jbeta primers characterized the PCR. Using immunoSEQ multiplex PCR, the repertoire was profiled, and TCRdb retains in-frame clones only, with some absent. The sample holds fewer than 150,000 clones, around 77% seen once. Specimen: PBMCs. The receptors originated from a woman aged 25 to 45 in good health and CMV-seropositive.

The chain has TRBV4-1 and TRBJ2-1, with D possibly being TRBD1 (5 bases). CDR3 length equals 13 residues. From germline, CDR1 is MGHRA and CDR2 YSYEKL. Trimming took off 0 bases at V and 6 bases at J, with 6 bases between the two ends. CDR3 DNA sequence: TGCGCCAGCAGCCAAGATCAGGGCAATGAGCAGTTCTTC. Translating gives CASSQDQGNEQFF.

The rearrangement uses TRBV18 and TRBJ1-1; TRBD1 is a possible D gene (6 bases). Germline V gene lookup returns CDR1 KGHSH and CDR2 LQKENI. The CDR3 covers 14 residues. Trimming removed 3 bases from V and 2 bases from J, with 10 bases in between. CDR3 bases: TGTGCCAGCTCACCTCAGGGGAAAAACACTGAAGCTTTCTTT. Translation gives CASSPQGKNTEAFF.

The chain recombines TRBV7-9 with TRBJ1-5, with D unresolved. Germline V gene data show CDR1 as SEHNR and CDR2 as FQNEAQ (reference sequence). V gave up 5 bases and J gave up 0 bases, with 8 bases separating them. The length of the CDR3 is 14 residues. The CDR3 DNA is TGTGCCAGCAGCACAGCCAATAGCAATCAGCCCCAGCATTTT. Translation: CASSTANSNQPQHF. Together with reference TRBV7-9 and TRBJ1-5, the CDR3 gives the full variable domain: DTGVSQNPRHKITKRGQNVTFRCDPISEHNRLYWYRQTLGQGPEFLTYFQNEAQLEKSRLLSDRFSAERPKGSFSTLEIQRTEQGDSAMYLCASSTANSNQPQHFGDGTRLSIL.

This clone was found once. The gene calls are TRBV30 and TRBJ1-4, with D tentatively TRBD1 (6 bases). V was shortened by 1 base and J by 2 bases, with 20 bases between the two germline ends. This CDR3 spans 18 amino acids. Germline V gene lookup returns CDR1 GTSNPN and CDR2 SVGIG (reference sequence). This CDR3 is CAWSEGGTAWSTNEKLFF. The CDR3, as DNA: TGTGCCTGGAGTGAAGGGGGTACAGCATGGTCGACTAATGAAAAACTGTTTTTT. Based on the CDR3 plus reference TRBV30 and TRBJ1-4, the full variable domain is SQTIHQWPATLVQPVGSPLSLECTVEGTSNPNLYWYRQAAGRGLQLLFYSVGIGQISSEVPQNLSASRPQDRQFILSSKKLLLSDSGFYLCAWSEGGTAWSTNEKLFFGSGTQLSVL.

The chain uses TRBV6-4 and TRBJ1-2, with a possible D match to TRBD1 (6 bases). The germline CDR1 and CDR2 sequences are MRHNA and SNTAGT. Trimming stripped 4 bases from V and 4 bases from J, with 16 bases between. The CDR3 consists of 15 residues. DNA of the CDR3: TGTGCCAGCAGTGTAACAAAGGGGGATGGCTATGGCTACACCTTC. Translating it yields CASSVTKGDGYGYTF.

The chain uses TRBV4-1 and TRBJ1-6, with D perhaps matching TRBD1 (6 bases). With 0 bases removed from V and 10 bases from J, the gap between germline ends came to 19 bases. Germline loops: CDR1 MGHRA, CDR2 YSYEKL. The CDR3 spans 17 residues. In DNA, the CDR3 is TGCGCCAGCAGCCAAGACCCCTCCACAGGGCGGCTGTCACCCCTCCACTTT. It codes for CASSQDPSTGRLSPLHF.

This clone has just one count. The rearrangement joins TRBV18 to TRBJ2-7, with D unresolved. The CDR3 spans 14 residues. The germline V and J ends were trimmed by 4 bases and 7 bases, with 17 bases remaining between them. CDR1 is KGHSH, CDR2 LQKENI, per germline. The CDR3 DNA sequence: TGTGCCAGCTCACTTTACACCCGGGTAAAGGAGCAGTACTTC. As protein: CASSLYTRVKEQYF.

The chain combines TRBV19 with TRBJ2-2; 7 nucleotides line up with TRBD1. Looked up from germline, CDR1 is LNHDA and CDR2 is SQIVND (reference sequence). The CDR3 runs 14 residues. With 7 bases clipped from V and 1 base from J, the junction kept 3 bases outside the gene matches. DNA of the CDR3: TGTGCCAGTACCCGGACAGGGAACACCGGGGAGCTGTTTTTT. It codes for CASTRTGNTGELFF.

This clone was found once. The rearrangement links TRBV27 to TRBJ2-7; 10 bases align to TRBD2. Germline trimming cut 5 bases from V and 4 bases from J; bases unmatched to any gene: 2. Germline loops: CDR1 MNHEY, CDR2 SMNVEV (reference sequence). The CDR3 length is 13 residues. CDR3 DNA sequence: TGTGCCAGCAGTAGCGGGGGGGCGTACGAGCAGTACTTC. Translated: CASSSGGAYEQYF.

V and J are TRBV7-8 and TRBJ2-1, with TRBD1 identical over 8 bases. The length of the CDR3 is 15 residues. Germline loops: CDR1 SGHVS, CDR2 FQNEAQ. V was clipped by 2 bases and J by 7 bases; unmatched bases: 7. As DNA, the CDR3 is TGTGCCAGCAGCTTAAGCAGGGGGCTAGTTAATGAGCAGTTCTTC. Amino acid sequence: CASSLSRGLVNEQFF.

The rearrangement links TRBV27 to TRBJ2-7; TRBD2 agrees at 7 bases. The J segment lost 0 bases and the V segment lost 8 bases, leaving 10 bases of the junction unmatched. The CDR3 loop spans 15 amino acids. The germline CDR1 and CDR2 sequences are MNHEY and SMNVEV (reference sequence). The CDR3, as DNA: TGTGCCAGCGGACTCCTCTGGGGGGGCTCCTACGAGCAGTACTTC. Encoded protein: CASGLLWGGSYEQYF.

V is TRBV6-1 and J is TRBJ1-1; the match to TRBD1 covers 8 bases. The CDR3 has 12 residues. Germline V gene sequence: CDR1 MNHNS, CDR2 SASEGT. The J segment lost 7 bases and the V segment lost 3 bases, leaving 1 base of the junction unmatched. The CDR3 nucleotides read TGTGCCAGCAGTGATGGACAGGGTGAAGCTTTCTTT. Protein product: CASSDGQGEAFF.

This clone was picked up one time. An end of the junction differs from the germline gene, which may be a read error. J is TRBJ2-7 and V is TRBV7-3, with 8 nucleotides matching TRBD1. The CDR3 has 13 amino acids. The germline gives CDR1 SGHTA, CDR2 FQGTGA. The chain's CDR3 is CASSSNSRTGQNF. The CDR3 DNA reads as TGTGCCAGCAGCTCGAATAGTCGGACAGGGCAGAACTTC.

This clone showed up just a few times. The chain couples TRBV4-1 to TRBJ2-1; TRBD2 matches 9 bases. The CDR3 runs to 16 residues. V lost 2 bases to trimming and J lost 6 bases; unmatched junction nucleotides: 8. CDR1 is MGHRA and CDR2 is YSYEKL in the germline V gene. CDR3 nucleotides: TGCGCCAGCAGCCAAAATATAGCGGGAGCGAGCAATGAGCAGTTCTTC. This gives the protein CASSQNIAGASNEQFF.

The chain uses TRBV4-2 and TRBJ1-4; D gene ambiguous. This CDR3 region has 13 residues. The V gene lost 7 bases and the J gene lost 3 bases, with 9 bases spanning the gap. Looked up from germline, CDR1 is LGHNA and CDR2 is YNFKEQ. DNA for the CDR3: TGTGCCAGCAATGAGGGATCTAATGAAAAACTGTTTTTT. Translation gives CASNEGSNEKLFF.

The genes are TRBV7-8 and TRBJ1-3; tentatively, D is TRBD1 (5 bases). The CDR3 totals 18 residues. The V gene's germline CDR1 is SGHVS and CDR2 FQNEAQ. V was trimmed by 2 bases and J by 0 bases, leaving 17 bases between them. CDR3 sequence reads: CASSLLPGGDHSGNTIYF. The CDR3 DNA is TGTGCCAGCAGCTTATTGCCGGGGGGTGACCACTCTGGAAACACCATATATTTT.

The genes are TRBV12-5 and TRBJ2-1, with 10 nucleotides matching TRBD2. V was pared by 4 bases and J by 6 bases, with 9 bases of the junction left unmatched. In germline, CDR1 is LGHNT, CDR2 FRNRAP. The CDR3 loop spans 16 amino acids. The CDR3 DNA is TGTGCTAGTGGTTCCCCGGGACTAGCGCTTTTCAATGAGCAGTTCTTC. Residues: CASGSPGLALFNEQFF.